The 27 T cell receptor beta chains given below trace back to one sample, sequenced in a study of blood T cell repertoires in COVID-19. Some clones are missing from TCRdb's copy, which holds only in-frame ones; the method was immunoSEQ multiplex PCR. Among over 85,000 clones listed, 75% to 85% were seen once. The sequencing input was peripheral blood. The receptor source for this set is a man in his sixties with acute or convalescent COVID-19.

The V gene is TRBV30, the J gene TRBJ1-1, with D maybe TRBD1 (6 bases). This CDR3 spans 13 amino acids. Germline-derived CDR1 and CDR2 are GTSNPN and SVGIG (reference sequence). Trimming pared 8 bases from V and 7 bases from J, leaving 20 bases between. The CDR3 nucleotides read TGTGCCCATACCACGGCAGGGGTTAATGAAGCTTTCTTT. Protein: CAHTTAGVNEAFF.

V gene TRBV6-2 or TRBV6-3 combines with J gene TRBJ2-3; D is perhaps TRBD2 (7 bases). V gave up 6 bases and J gave up 1 base, with 17 bases separating them. The CDR3 is 16 residues long. Germline V gene lookup returns CDR1 MNHEY and CDR2 SVGEGT. CDR3 in DNA: TGTGCCAGCAGCCCGGGGGCGGGGGAACGCACAGATACGCAGTATTTT. Translated: CASSPGAGERTDTQYF.

This clone was recorded only once. The rearrangement uses TRBV2 and TRBJ2-1; TRBD2 aligns across 10 bases. V lost 10 bases, J lost 4 bases, and 16 bases stayed unmatched. Germline V lookup: CDR1 SNHLY, CDR2 FYNNEI. The CDR3 extends over 17 amino acids. Here the CDR3 reads CAIARGASGGRYNEQFF. CDR3 DNA: TGTGCCATCGCTCGCGGGGCTAGCGGGGGACGATACAATGAGCAGTTCTTC.

The CDR3 coding sequence is TGCGCCAGCAGCCACGGTTTAGGACAGGCCGGGGCCAACGTCCTGACTTTC. It translates to CASSHGLGQAGANVLTF. The chain links TRBV4-1 to TRBJ2-6; 7 bases fit TRBD1. This CDR3 is 17 amino acids long. Germline assignment: CDR1 MGHRA and CDR2 YSYEKL. V lost 3 bases, J lost 4 bases, and 9 bases stayed unmatched.

The CDR3 nucleotides read TGTGCCAGCAGCCACTACAGGGGTCAAGGCTCCGTTGGAAACACCATATATTTT. This translates into CASSHYRGQGSVGNTIYF. V gene TRBV3-1 (or the pseudogene TRBV3-2) combines with J gene TRBJ1-3; the match to TRBD1 covers 7 bases. With 3 bases clipped from V and 3 bases from J, the junction kept 14 bases outside the gene matches. In germline, CDR1 is LGHDT, CDR2 YNNKEL (reference sequence). CDR3 length equals 18 residues.

This clone has only a few counts. This rearrangement joins TRBV18 to TRBJ1-1, with D possibly TRBD1 on 6 matching bases. Trimming pared 5 bases from V and 1 base from J, leaving 8 bases between. The germline V gene has CDR1 KGHSH and CDR2 LQKENI. The CDR3 runs to 13 residues. CDR3 in amino acids: CASSEGQNTEAFF. The CDR3 nucleotides read TGTGCCAGCTCAGAGGGACAGAACACTGAAGCTTTCTTT.

Only a few counts were recorded for this clone. The genes are TRBV7-2 and TRBJ1-6, with TRBD1 matching over 7 bases. The V gene end was trimmed by 3 bases and the J gene end by 5 bases; junction bases not matched to a gene: 4. The CDR3 totals 15 residues. In germline, CDR1 is SGHTA, CDR2 FQGNSA. The CDR3 protein is CASSFTGANNSPLHF. CDR3 coding DNA: TGTGCCAGCAGCTTTACAGGGGCCAATAATTCACCCCTCCACTTT. Full variable domain (outside the CDR3, taken from reference TRBV7-2 and TRBJ1-6): GAGVSQSPSNKVTEKGKDVELRCDPISGHTALYWYRQSLGQGLEFLIYFQGNSAPDKSGLPSDRFSAERTGGSVSTLTIQRTQQEDSAVYLCASSFTGANNSPLHFGNGTRLTVT.

The V gene is TRBV15, the J gene TRBJ2-7; 10 nucleotides line up with TRBD1. Per germline, CDR1 LNHNV and CDR2 YYDKDF (reference sequence). The CDR3 is 13 residues long. With V trimmed by 8 bases and J by 2 bases, 3 bases remained unmatched. CDR3 region: CATRGQGAYEQYF. The DNA of the CDR3 is TGTGCCACCCGAGGACAGGGGGCCTACGAGCAGTACTTC.

The chain couples TRBV21-1 to TRBJ1-1; the table names TRBD1, a call not compared with the DNA. TRBV21-1 is assigned pseudogene status. The CDR3 loop spans 15 amino acids. This chain's CDR3 is CASSKASGLNTEAFF. CDR3 in DNA: TGTGCCAGCAGCAAAGCCTCAGGGTTGAACACTGAAGCTTTCTTT.

The table lists this clone with a count of one. This sequence joins TRBV10-1 and TRBJ1-6; D not certain. The CDR3 has 17 amino acids. Germline loops: CDR1 WNHNN, CDR2 SYGVQD (reference sequence). V lost 8 bases to trimming and J lost 9 bases, with 26 bases between them. The CDR3 DNA follows: TGCGCCAGCCCCCCCCAATGCGAGGGTGGTTCAGTTTCACCCCTCCACTTT. Its translation: CASPPQCEGGSVSPLHF.

The count of this clone is one. The gene calls are TRBV6-5 and TRBJ2-7; D is perhaps TRBD1 (6 bases). The CDR3 covers 14 residues. Trimming removed 9 bases at V and 3 bases at J, with 18 bases between. Per the germline V gene, CDR1 is MNHEY and CDR2 is SVGAGI. This CDR3 is CASFHSGVLYEQYV. The CDR3, as DNA: TGTGCCAGTTTCCACTCAGGGGTCCTCTACGAGCAGTACGTC.

The chain couples TRBV19 to TRBJ1-1; 9 nucleotides align to TRBD1. The CDR3 runs 14 residues. Germline trimming cut 5 bases from V and 6 bases from J; bases unmatched to any gene: 7. Germline lookup yields CDR1 LNHDA and CDR2 SQIVND (reference sequence). The CDR3 loop reads CASSAQGARAEAFF. In DNA, the CDR3 is TGTGCCAGTAGTGCACAGGGGGCGCGGGCTGAAGCTTTCTTT. Combining the CDR3 with reference TRBV19 and TRBJ1-1 gives the whole variable domain DGGITQSPKYLFRKEGQNVTLSCEQNLNHDAMYWYRQDPGQGLRLIYYSQIVNDFQKGDIAEGYSVSREKKESFPLTVTSAQKNPTAFYLCASSAQGARAEAFFGQGTRLTVV.

The gene calls are TRBV18 and TRBJ2-5; TRBD2 agrees at 8 bases. J was trimmed by 5 bases and V by 5 bases; bases with no gene match: 16. CDR3 length: 17 residues. Germline values: CDR1 KGHSH, CDR2 LQKENI. In nucleotides, the CDR3 is TGTGCCAGCTCATCCATCATCCCCCCTCGGGGGGGCGAGACCCAGTACTTC. Its translation is CASSSIIPPRGGETQYF.

V usage is TRBV5-1 and J usage is TRBJ1-3; weak D call: TRBD1 (5 bases). This CDR3 spans 15 amino acids. The germline V gene has CDR1 SGHRS and CDR2 YFSETQ. Trimming shortened V by 4 bases and J by 2 bases, and 13 bases separated the two germline ends. CDR3 nucleotide sequence: TGCGCCAGCAGCCTCCAGGGTTTGGCTGGAAACACCATATATTTT. It specifies CASSLQGLAGNTIYF.

This clone has just a few counts. The chain uses TRBV5-1 and TRBJ1-3, with TRBD1 as a possible D gene (6 bases). V lost 0 bases and J lost 3, with 13 bases in between. The germline gives CDR1 SGHRS, CDR2 YFSETQ. This CDR3 is 16 amino acids long. In DNA, the CDR3 is TGCGCCAGCAGCTTGGGCCCAGGGGTCAGTGGAAACACCATATATTTT. Translation gives CASSLGPGVSGNTIYF.

The V and J genes are TRBV6-2 or TRBV6-3 and TRBJ2-1, with D maybe TRBD2 (6 bases). The CDR3 consists of 13 residues. V was clipped by 0 bases and J by 15 bases, with 15 bases between them. The germline gives CDR1 MNHEY, CDR2 SVGEGT. CDR3 amino acids: CASSYSGLHSRFF. DNA of the CDR3: TGTGCCAGCAGTTACTCGGGACTTCATTCCAGGTTCTTC.

The V gene is TRBV7-9, the J gene TRBJ1-1, with D uncertain. The germline V gene has CDR1 SEHNR and CDR2 FQNEAQ (reference sequence). The CDR3 has 13 amino acids. V lost 5 bases to trimming and J lost 6 bases, with 13 bases between them. The DNA for the CDR3 is TGTGCCAGCAGCCCTGTGAGTGGAGCTGAAGCTTTCTTT. Residues: CASSPVSGAEAFF.

This clone was detected only a few times. The V and J genes are TRBV4-2 and TRBJ2-3; TRBD2 matches 7 bases. J lost 4 bases, V lost 3 bases, and 16 bases had no gene match. The CDR3 length is 18 residues. Germline V CDR1 and CDR2: LGHNA, YNFKEQ. CDR3 residues: CASSHSAALAVSPDTQYF. The DNA of the CDR3 is TGTGCCAGCAGCCACTCCGCGGCCCTAGCGGTTAGCCCAGATACGCAGTATTTT.

J is TRBJ2-3 and V is TRBV5-5; D perhaps matches TRBD1 (5 bases). V lost 5 bases, J lost 7 bases, and 17 bases lay in between. Germline V CDR1 and CDR2: SGHKS, YYEKEE (reference sequence). There are 14 residues in the CDR3. Written as DNA, the CDR3 is TGTGCCAGCAGAACAGGTGCTACACAGAATACGCAGTATTTT. Protein: CASRTGATQNTQYF.

DNA of the CDR3: TGTGCCAGCAGCAAACAGGGCCCCGTCTACGAGCAGTACGTC. Amino acids: CASSKQGPVYEQYV. This chain links TRBV9 with TRBJ2-7; tentatively, D is TRBD1 (6 bases). The germline V gene encodes CDR1 SGDLS and CDR2 YYNGEE. Trimming pared 4 bases from V and 3 bases from J, leaving 14 bases between. The CDR3 totals 14 residues.

V is TRBV27 and J is TRBJ1-1; perhaps TRBD1 as D (5 bases). CDR1 and CDR2 from the germline V gene are MNHEY and SMNVEV (reference sequence). The CDR3 spans 14 residues. Trimming shortened V by 3 bases and J by 1 base, and 9 bases separated the two germline ends. CDR3 sequence (DNA): TGTGCCAGCAGTTTGGGGCAGAAGAACACTGAAGCTTTCTTT. It yields the protein CASSLGQKNTEAFF.

The V call is TRBV28, the J call TRBJ1-4, with 7 bases matching TRBD1. CDR1 is MDHEN, CDR2 SYDVKM, per germline. The CDR3 consists of 13 residues. J lost 8 bases, V lost 2 bases, and 2 bases had no gene match. The CDR3 loop reads CASSLTGDEKLFF. CDR3 DNA: TGTGCCAGCAGTTTAACAGGGGACGAAAAACTGTTTTTT.

The chain uses TRBV2 and TRBJ2-7; unclear D gene. The CDR3 is 12 amino acids. Germline-derived CDR1 and CDR2 are SNHLY and FYNNEI. Trimming took off 6 bases at V and 7 bases at J, with 13 bases between the two ends. Here the CDR3 reads CASRRNGGEQYF. DNA of the CDR3: TGTGCCAGCAGGAGGAATGGTGGGGAGCAGTACTTC.

The V call is TRBV6-6, the J call TRBJ2-3; TRBD2 aligns across 7 bases. Germline assignment: CDR1 MNHNY and CDR2 SVGAGI (reference sequence). V shed 6 bases and J 2 bases; nucleotides not matched to a gene: 5. This CDR3 comprises 14 residues. The CDR3 loop is CASSSGRDTDTQYF. CDR3 nucleotide sequence: TGTGCCAGCAGCTCGGGGAGGGACACAGATACGCAGTATTTT.

This sequence joins TRBV6-4 and TRBJ1-2, with a weak D call TRBD1 (5 bases). Trimming stripped 4 bases from V and 4 bases from J, with 16 bases between. The V gene's germline CDR1 is MRHNA and CDR2 SNTAGT. The CDR3 spans 15 residues. In nucleotides, the CDR3 is TGTGCCAGCAGTGGGGGATTGGGGCGGAGCTATGGCTACACCTTC. Amino acids: CASSGGLGRSYGYTF.

V gene TRBV6-5 combines with J gene TRBJ1-2; 9 nucleotides line up with TRBD1. V gave up 2 bases and J gave up 4 bases; unmatched junction bases: 5. Germline V gives CDR1 MNHEY, CDR2 SVGAGI. This CDR3 contains 15 residues. The CDR3, as DNA: TGTGCCAGCAGTTACACGAGACAGGGGGGCTATGGCTACACCTTC. Amino acid sequence: CASSYTRQGGYGYTF.

This clone was seen repeatedly, ten times or more. The chain couples TRBV7-2 to TRBJ1-2; D remains ambiguous. Per the germline V gene, CDR1 is SGHTA and CDR2 is FQGNSA. The CDR3 contains 15 residues. Between the trimmed V and J ends, which lost 1 base and 4 bases, there was a span of 13 bases. The CDR3 loop reads CASSLDKTRTYGYTF. The CDR3 DNA is TGTGCCAGCAGCTTAGATAAGACACGTACCTATGGCTACACCTTC.